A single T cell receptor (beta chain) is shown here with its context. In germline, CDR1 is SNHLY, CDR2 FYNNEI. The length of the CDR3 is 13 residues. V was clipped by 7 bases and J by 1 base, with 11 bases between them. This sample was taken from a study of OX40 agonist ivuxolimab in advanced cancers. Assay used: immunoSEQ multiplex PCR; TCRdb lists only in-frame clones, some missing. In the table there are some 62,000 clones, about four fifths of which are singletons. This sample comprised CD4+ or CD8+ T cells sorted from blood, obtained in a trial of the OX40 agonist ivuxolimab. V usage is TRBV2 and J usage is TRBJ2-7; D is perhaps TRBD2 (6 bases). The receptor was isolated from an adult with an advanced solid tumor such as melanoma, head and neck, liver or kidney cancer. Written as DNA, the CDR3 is TGTGCCAGCAATTCAGCGGGTTCCTACGAGCAGTACTTC. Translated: CASNSAGSYEQYF. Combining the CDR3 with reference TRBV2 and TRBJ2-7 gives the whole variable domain EPEVTQTPSHQVTQMGQEVILRCVPISNHLYFYWYRQILGQKVEFLVSFYNNEISEKSEIFDDQFSVERPDGSNFTLKIRSTKLEDSAMYFCASNSAGSYEQYFGPGTRLTVT.